This T cell receptor (beta chain) is from a study of T-cell reconstitution after alpha-beta-depleted transplantation in children. This clonotype showed up just a few times. This CDR3 comprises 17 residues. J was trimmed by 6 bases and V by 4 bases; bases with no gene match: 9. Germline-derived CDR1 and CDR2 are MGHRA and YSYEKL. Unique molecular identifiers were incorporated when the TCRbeta library was constructed. TCRdb processed the PCR reads anew with MiXCR; each CDR3 protein has one entry. This sample carries fewer than 400,000 distinct CDR3 sequences, 20% of them seen once, and the ten largest clones take 3.8%.

This TCR was sampled from a human donor who donated a stem cell graft to a child with acute myeloid leukemia. This chain connects TRBV4-1 to TRBJ2-1, with TRBD2 matching over 13 bases. The specimen comprised PBMCs from the stem cell graft donor, sampled from the stem cell graft. CDR3 loop: CASSPTWTSGRANEQFF. The CDR3 nucleotides are TGCGCCAGCAGCCCCACTTGGACTAGCGGGAGAGCCAATGAGCAGTTCTTC.